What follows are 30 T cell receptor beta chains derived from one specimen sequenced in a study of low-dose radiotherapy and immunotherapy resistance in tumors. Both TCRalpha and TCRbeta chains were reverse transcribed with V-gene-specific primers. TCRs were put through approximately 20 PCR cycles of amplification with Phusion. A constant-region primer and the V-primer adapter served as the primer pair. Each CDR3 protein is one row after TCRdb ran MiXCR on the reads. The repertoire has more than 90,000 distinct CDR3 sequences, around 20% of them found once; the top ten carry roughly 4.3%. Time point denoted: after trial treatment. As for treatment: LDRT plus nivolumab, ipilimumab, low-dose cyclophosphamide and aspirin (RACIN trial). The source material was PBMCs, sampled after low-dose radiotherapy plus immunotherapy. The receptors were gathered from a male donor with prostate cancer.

The CDR3 sequence is CASSRRGSSTYEKLFF. The CDR3 coding sequence is TGTGCCAGTAGCCGGAGGGGGTCAAGTACCTATGAAAAACTGTTTTTT. V gene TRBV19 combines with J gene TRBJ1-4; perhaps TRBD1 as D (6 bases). V was trimmed by 6 bases and J by 6 bases, leaving 20 bases between them. Per germline, CDR1 LNHDA and CDR2 SQIVND (reference sequence). The CDR3 runs 16 residues.

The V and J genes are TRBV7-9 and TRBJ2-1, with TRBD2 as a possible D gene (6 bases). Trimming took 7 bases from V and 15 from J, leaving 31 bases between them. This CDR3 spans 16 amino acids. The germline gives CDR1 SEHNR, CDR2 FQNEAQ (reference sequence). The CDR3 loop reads CASIPPRGYQETQWFF. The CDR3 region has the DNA TGTGCCAGCATCCCCCCCCGGGGGTACCAAGAGACCCAGTGGTTCTTC.

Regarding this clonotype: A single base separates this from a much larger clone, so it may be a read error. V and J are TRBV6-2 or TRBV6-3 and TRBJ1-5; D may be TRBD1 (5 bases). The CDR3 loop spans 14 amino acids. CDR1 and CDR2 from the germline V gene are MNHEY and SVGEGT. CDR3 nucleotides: TGTGCCAGCCTGGGTGGGGGGACGAATCAGCCCCAGCGTTTT. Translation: CASLGGGTNQPQRF.

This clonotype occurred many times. The CDR3 protein is CSAPRLGGVEQYF. In DNA, the CDR3 is TGCAGTGCTCCCAGACTAGGCGGGGTCGAGCAGTACTTC. This chain joins TRBV20-1 and TRBJ2-7, with D maybe TRBD2 (6 bases). The length of the CDR3 is 13 residues. In germline, CDR1 is DFQATT, CDR2 SNEGSKA (reference sequence). The ends were cut back, 5 bases at V and 6 bases at J, with 17 bases in the middle.

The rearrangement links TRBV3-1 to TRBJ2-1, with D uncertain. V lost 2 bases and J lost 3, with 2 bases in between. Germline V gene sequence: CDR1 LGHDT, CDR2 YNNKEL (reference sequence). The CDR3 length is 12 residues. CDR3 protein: CASSQSYNEQFF. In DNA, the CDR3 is TGTGCCAGCAGCCAAAGCTACAATGAGCAGTTCTTC.

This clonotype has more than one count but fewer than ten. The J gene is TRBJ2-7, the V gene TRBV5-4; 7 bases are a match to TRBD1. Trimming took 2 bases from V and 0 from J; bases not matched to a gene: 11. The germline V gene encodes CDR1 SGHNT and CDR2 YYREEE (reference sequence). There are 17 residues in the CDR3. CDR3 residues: CASSFLTGQRNSYEQYF. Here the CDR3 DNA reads TGTGCCAGCAGCTTCTTGACGGGACAGAGGAACTCCTACGAGCAGTACTTC.

The CDR3 DNA is TGTGCCTGGATCCCCCGGGGGAGGCTCTCTGGGGCCAACGTCCTGACTTTC. Protein: CAWIPRGRLSGANVLTF. The chain uses TRBV30 and TRBJ2-6; the D gene is possibly TRBD2 (6 bases). The CDR3 covers 17 residues. Germline-derived CDR1 and CDR2 are GTSNPN and SVGIG (reference sequence). V was pared by 4 bases and J by 0 bases, with 16 bases between.

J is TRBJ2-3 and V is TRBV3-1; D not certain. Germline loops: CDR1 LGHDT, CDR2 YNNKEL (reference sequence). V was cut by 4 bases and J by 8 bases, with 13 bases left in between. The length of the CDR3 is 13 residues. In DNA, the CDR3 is TGTGCCAGCAGCCTTGGGAATAGTGGTACGCAGTATTTT. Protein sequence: CASSLGNSGTQYF.

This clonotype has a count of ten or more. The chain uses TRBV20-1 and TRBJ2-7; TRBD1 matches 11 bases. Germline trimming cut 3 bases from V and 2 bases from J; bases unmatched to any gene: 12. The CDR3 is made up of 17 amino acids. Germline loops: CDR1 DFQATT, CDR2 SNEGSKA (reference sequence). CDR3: CSASPPGQGVPTYEQYF. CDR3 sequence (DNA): TGCAGTGCTAGCCCCCCGGGACAGGGGGTACCCACCTACGAGCAGTACTTC.

The CDR3 DNA reads TGTGCCAGCAGGACGTCGGGACAAGAGACCCAGTACTTC. Encoded protein: CASRTSGQETQYF. V and J are TRBV6-1 and TRBJ2-5; possibly TRBD2 for D (5 bases). V lost 6 bases, J lost 2 bases, and 10 bases lay in between. Germline V gives CDR1 MNHNS, CDR2 SASEGT. The CDR3 runs to 13 residues.

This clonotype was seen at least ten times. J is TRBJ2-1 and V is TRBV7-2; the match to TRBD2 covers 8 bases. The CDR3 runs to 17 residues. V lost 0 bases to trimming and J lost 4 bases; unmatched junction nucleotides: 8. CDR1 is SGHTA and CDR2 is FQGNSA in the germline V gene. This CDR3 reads CASSLAGGVTGYNEQFF. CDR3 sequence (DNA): TGTGCCAGCAGCTTAGCCGGGGGGGTGACAGGTTACAATGAGCAGTTCTTC.

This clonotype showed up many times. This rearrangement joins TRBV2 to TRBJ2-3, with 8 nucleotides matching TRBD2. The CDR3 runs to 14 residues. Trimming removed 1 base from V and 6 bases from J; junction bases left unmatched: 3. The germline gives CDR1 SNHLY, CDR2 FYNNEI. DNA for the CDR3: TGTGCCAGCAGTGAAGGAGCGGGGGAGGATACGCAGTATTTT. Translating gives CASSEGAGEDTQYF.

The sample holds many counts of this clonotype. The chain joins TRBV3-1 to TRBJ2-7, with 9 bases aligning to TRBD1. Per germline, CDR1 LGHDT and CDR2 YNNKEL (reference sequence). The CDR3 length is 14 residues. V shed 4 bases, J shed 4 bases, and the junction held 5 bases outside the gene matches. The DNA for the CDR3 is TGTGCCAGCAGCCTCGGGACAGGGTTATACGAGCAGTACTTC. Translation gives CASSLGTGLYEQYF.

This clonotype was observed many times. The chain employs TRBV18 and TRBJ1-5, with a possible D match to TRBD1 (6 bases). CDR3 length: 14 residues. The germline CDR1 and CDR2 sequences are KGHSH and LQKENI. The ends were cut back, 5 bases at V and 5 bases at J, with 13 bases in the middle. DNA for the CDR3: TGTGCCAGCTCAACAGGGTCGGTTGATCAGCCCCAGCATTTT. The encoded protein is CASSTGSVDQPQHF.

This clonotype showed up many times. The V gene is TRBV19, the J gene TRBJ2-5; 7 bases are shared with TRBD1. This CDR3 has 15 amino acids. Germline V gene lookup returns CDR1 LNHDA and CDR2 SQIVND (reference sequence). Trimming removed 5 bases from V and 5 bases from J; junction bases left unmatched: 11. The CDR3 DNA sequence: TGTGCCAGTAGTCCCCGGGACAGCCTATGGGAGACCCAGTACTTC. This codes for CASSPRDSLWETQYF.

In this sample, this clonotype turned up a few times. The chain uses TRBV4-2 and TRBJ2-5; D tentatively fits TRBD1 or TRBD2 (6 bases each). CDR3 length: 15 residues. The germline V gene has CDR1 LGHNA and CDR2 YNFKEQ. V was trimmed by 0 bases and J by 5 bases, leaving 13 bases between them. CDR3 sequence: CASSQDWGARETQYF. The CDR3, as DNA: TGTGCCAGCAGCCAAGACTGGGGGGCCCGGGAGACCCAGTACTTC.

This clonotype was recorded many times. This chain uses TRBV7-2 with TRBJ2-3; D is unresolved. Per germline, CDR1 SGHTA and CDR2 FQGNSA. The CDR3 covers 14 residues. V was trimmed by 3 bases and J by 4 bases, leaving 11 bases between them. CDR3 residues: CASSFSGFADTQYF. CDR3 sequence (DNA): TGTGCCAGCAGCTTTTCAGGTTTTGCAGATACGCAGTATTTT.

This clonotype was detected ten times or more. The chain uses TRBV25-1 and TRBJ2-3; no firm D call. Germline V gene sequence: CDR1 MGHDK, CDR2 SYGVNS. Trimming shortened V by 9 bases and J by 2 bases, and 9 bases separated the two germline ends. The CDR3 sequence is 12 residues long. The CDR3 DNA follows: TGTGCCAGTAAGCCCTCCACAGATACGCAGTATTTT. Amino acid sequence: CASKPSTDTQYF.

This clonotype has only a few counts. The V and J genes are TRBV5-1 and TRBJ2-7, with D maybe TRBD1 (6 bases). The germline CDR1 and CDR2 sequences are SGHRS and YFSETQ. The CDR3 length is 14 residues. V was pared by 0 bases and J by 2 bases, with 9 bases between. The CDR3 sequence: CASSLVQGPYEQYF. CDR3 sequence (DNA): TGCGCCAGCAGCTTGGTGCAGGGGCCCTACGAGCAGTACTTC.

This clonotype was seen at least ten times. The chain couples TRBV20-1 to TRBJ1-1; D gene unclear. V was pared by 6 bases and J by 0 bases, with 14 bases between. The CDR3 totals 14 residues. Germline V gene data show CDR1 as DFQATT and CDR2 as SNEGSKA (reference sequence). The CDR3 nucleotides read TGCAGTGCCGAGATGGCACCAATGAACACTGAAGCTTTCTTT. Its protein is CSAEMAPMNTEAFF.

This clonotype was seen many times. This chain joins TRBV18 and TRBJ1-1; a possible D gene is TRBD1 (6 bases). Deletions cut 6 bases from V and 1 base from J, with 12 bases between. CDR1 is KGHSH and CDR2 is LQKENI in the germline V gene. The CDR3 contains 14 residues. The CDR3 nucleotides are TGTGCCAGCTCCCCAGGGGCGGAGAACACTGAAGCTTTCTTT. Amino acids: CASSPGAENTEAFF.

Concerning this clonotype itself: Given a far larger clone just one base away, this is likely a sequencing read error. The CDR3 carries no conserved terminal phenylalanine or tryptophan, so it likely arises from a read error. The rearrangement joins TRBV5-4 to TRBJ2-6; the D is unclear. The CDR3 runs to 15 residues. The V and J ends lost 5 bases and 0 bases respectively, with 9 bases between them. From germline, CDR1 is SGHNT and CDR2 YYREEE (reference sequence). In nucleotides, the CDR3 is TGTGCCAGCAGTGAGACAAACTCTGGGGCCAACGTCCTGACTCTC. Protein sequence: CASSETNSGANVLTL.

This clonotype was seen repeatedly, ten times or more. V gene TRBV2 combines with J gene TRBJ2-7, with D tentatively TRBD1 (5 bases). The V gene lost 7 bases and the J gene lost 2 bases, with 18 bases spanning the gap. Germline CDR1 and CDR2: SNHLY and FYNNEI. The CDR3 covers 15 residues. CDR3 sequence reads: CASIRTDSTPYEQYF. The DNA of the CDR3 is TGTGCCAGCATCCGAACAGACAGTACCCCCTACGAGCAGTACTTC.

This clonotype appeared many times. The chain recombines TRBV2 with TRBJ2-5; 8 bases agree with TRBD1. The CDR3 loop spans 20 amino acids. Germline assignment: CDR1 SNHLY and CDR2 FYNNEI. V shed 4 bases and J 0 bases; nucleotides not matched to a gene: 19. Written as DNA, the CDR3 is TGTGCCAGCAGTGGTATTTCAGGGGGCGATATGTTCCGAAACCAAGAGACCCAGTACTTC. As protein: CASSGISGGDMFRNQETQYF.

CDR3 sequence: CASSLSTDVGSLHF. In DNA, the CDR3 is TGTGCCAGCAGTCTTTCCACCGACGTGGGCTCCCTCCACTTT. The chain is built from TRBV12-3 or TRBV12-4 and TRBJ1-6; D not certain. Trimming took 5 bases from V and 14 from J, leaving 19 bases between them. CDR3 length: 14 amino acids.

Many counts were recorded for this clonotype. For the CDR3, the DNA is TGTGCCAGCAGTGAACCGAACCCAGGGACAGTCCAAGAGACCCAGTACTTC. Translated, it gives CASSEPNPGTVQETQYF. The V and J genes are TRBV25-1 and TRBJ2-5; 7 nucleotides line up with TRBD1. The germline V gene encodes CDR1 MGHDK and CDR2 SYGVNS. The V and J ends lost 2 bases and 1 base, in that order; junction bases with no gene match: 10. This CDR3 contains 17 residues.

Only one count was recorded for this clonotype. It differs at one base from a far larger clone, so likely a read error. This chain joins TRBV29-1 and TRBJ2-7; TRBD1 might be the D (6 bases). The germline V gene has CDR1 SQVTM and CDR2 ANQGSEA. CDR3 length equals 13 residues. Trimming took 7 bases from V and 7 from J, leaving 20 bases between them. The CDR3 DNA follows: TGCAGCGCCCTCCTAGTGGGGGCGCATGAGCAGTACTTC. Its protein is CSALLVGAHEQYF.

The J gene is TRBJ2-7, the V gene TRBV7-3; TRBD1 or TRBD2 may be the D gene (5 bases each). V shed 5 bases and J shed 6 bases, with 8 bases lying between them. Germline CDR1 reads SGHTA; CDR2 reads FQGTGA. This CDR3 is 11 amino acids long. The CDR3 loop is CASSGGGEQYF. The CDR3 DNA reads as TGTGCCAGCAGCGGTGGGGGCGAGCAGTACTTC. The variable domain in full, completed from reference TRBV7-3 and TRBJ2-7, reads GAGVSQTPSNKVTEKGKYVELRCDPISGHTALYWYRQSLGQGPEFLIYFQGTGAADDSGLPNDRFFAVRPEGSVSTLKIQRTERGDSAVYLCASSGGGEQYFGPGTRLTVT.

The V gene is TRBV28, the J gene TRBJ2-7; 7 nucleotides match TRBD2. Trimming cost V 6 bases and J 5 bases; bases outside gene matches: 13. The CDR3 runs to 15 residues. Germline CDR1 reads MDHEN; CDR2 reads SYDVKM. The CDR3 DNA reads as TGTGCCAGCAGCCTGGTTGGGGGGGATCCGGACGAGCAGTACTTC. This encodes CASSLVGGDPDEQYF.

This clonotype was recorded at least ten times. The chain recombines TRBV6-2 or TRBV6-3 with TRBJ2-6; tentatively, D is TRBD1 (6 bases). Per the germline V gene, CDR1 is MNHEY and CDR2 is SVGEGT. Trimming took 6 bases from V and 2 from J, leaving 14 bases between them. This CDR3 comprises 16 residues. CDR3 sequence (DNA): TGTGCCAGCAGAGACAACAGGGCAGCTGGGGCCAACGTCCTGACTTTC. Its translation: CASRDNRAAGANVLTF.